This paragraph reports one TCR beta chain. Its target is unknown. Genomic DNA was the PCR template. The TCR beta CDR3 region was amplified using 30 forward and 13 reverse primers. TCRdb re-analysed the multiplex PCR reads in MiXCR, keeping a single row per CDR3 protein. The sample gives about 270,000 distinct CDR3 sequences, approximately 50% of which show up once; approximately 13% is in the top ten. The data originate from a study of type 1 and type 2 diabetes patients. Study observations and caveats: Unmatched age and gender across groups might bias interpretation.

Diabetic patients met standard criteria for type 1 or type 2 diabetes. The CDR3 has 13 residues. Germline V gene lookup returns CDR1 DFQATT and CDR2 SNEGSKA (reference sequence). The material sequenced was peripheral blood mononuclear cells (PBMCs). This sequence joins TRBV20-1 and TRBJ2-5, with TRBD2 matching 8 bases. The J call is in doubt because the DNA end fits TRBJ2-7 better. The source of this sequence is a young man with type 2 diabetes. The DNA of the CDR3 is TGCAGTGCCCCAACCGGGACTAGACACGAGCAGTACTTC. Translated, it gives CSAPTGTRHEQYF.